These 6 T cell receptor beta chains originate from one sample sequenced in a study of T cell responses to AZD1222 COVID-19 vaccine. Using immunoSEQ multiplex PCR, the repertoire was profiled, and TCRdb retains in-frame clones only, with some absent. The sample records under 150,000 clones, 90% being singletons. The sequencing used peripheral blood, collected on day 0 of AZD1222 vaccination. These TCRs come from an adult in good health.

The chain carries TRBV7-2 and TRBJ1-5; no reliable D call. CDR3 length: 15 amino acids. V lost 0 bases and J 0 bases, leaving 6 bases between the germline ends. Germline lookup yields CDR1 SGHTA and CDR2 FQGNSA. The CDR3 DNA reads as TGTGCCAGCAGCTTAGCTGCAGATAGCAATCAGCCCCAGCATTTT. Translation: CASSLAADSNQPQHF. The variable domain in full, with the rest retrieved from reference TRBV7-2 and TRBJ1-5, is GAGVSQSPSNKVTEKGKDVELRCDPISGHTALYWYRQSLGQGLEFLIYFQGNSAPDKSGLPSDRFSAERTGGSVSTLTIQRTQQEDSAVYLCASSLAADSNQPQHFGDGTRLSIL.

This clone came up once. The CDR3 spells CASSRSGGRETQYF. The CDR3 region has the DNA TGTGCCAGTAGTAGGTCAGGAGGACGAGAGACCCAGTACTTC. V is TRBV19 and J is TRBJ2-5, with a weak D call TRBD2 (5 bases). Germline CDR1 is LNHDA and CDR2 is SQIVND (reference sequence). V lost 4 bases, J lost 4 bases, and 13 bases lay in between. CDR3 size: 14 residues.

V usage is TRBV5-5 and J usage is TRBJ1-2; unclear D gene. Germline loops: CDR1 SGHKS, CDR2 YYEKEE (reference sequence). This CDR3 region has 14 residues. The V gene lost 4 bases and the J gene lost 1 base, with 11 bases spanning the gap. CDR3 loop: CASSPTDLNYGYTF. Here the CDR3 DNA reads TGTGCCAGCAGCCCGACGGATCTTAACTATGGCTACACCTTC.

This clone was observed a single time. V gene TRBV19 combines with J gene TRBJ2-2, with D possibly being TRBD2 (5 bases). Germline CDR1 is LNHDA and CDR2 is SQIVND (reference sequence). The CDR3 consists of 16 residues. V lost 5 bases, J lost 5 bases, and 18 bases lay in between. CDR3 loop: CASSQTILAVTGELFF. CDR3 in DNA: TGTGCCAGTAGTCAGACTATCCTGGCGGTTACCGGGGAGCTGTTTTTT. The full variable domain, completed using reference TRBV19 and TRBJ2-2, is DGGITQSPKYLFRKEGQNVTLSCEQNLNHDAMYWYRQDPGQGLRLIYYSQIVNDFQKGDIAEGYSVSREKKESFPLTVTSAQKNPTAFYLCASSQTILAVTGELFFGEGSRLTVL.

The chain links TRBV28 to TRBJ1-4, with D hard to call. V was cut by 3 bases and J by 4 bases, with 9 bases left in between. This CDR3 is built from 14 residues. Germline V gene sequence: CDR1 MDHEN, CDR2 SYDVKM. The CDR3 sequence: CASSLATVNEKLFF. In DNA form, the CDR3 reads TGTGCCAGCAGTTTGGCTACAGTTAATGAAAAACTGTTTTTT.

As concerns this clone: One junction end does not reproduce the germline sequence, and a read error may be involved. J is TRBJ2-7 and V is TRBV6-5, with 8 bases that match TRBD1. Germline-derived CDR1 and CDR2 are MNHEY and SVGAGI. The CDR3 consists of 14 residues. CDR3 DNA: TGTACCAGCAGGACACGGACAGGGACGTACGAGCAGTACTTC. Translated, it gives CTSRTRTGTYEQYF.